The 8 T cell receptor beta chains given below trace back to one sample, sequenced in a study of shared clonotypes between healthy human individuals. Clones were read by immunoSEQ multiplex PCR, and TCRdb kept only the in-frame ones, dropping some. The data contain some 490,000 clones, roughly 80% of them singletons. Sequencing was carried out using PBMCs. These receptors came from a woman aged 40-49 years in good health. Some clones in this sample may be carry-over from other donors' samples.

This clone has just a few counts. J is TRBJ2-3 and V is TRBV7-2; D remains ambiguous. Trimming took 5 bases from V and 0 from J, leaving 9 bases between them. The V gene's germline CDR1 is SGHTA and CDR2 FQGNSA. This CDR3 is built from 14 residues. CDR3 protein: CASSPSRSTDTQYF. The DNA for the CDR3 is TGTGCCAGCAGCCCCTCACGAAGCACAGATACGCAGTATTTT.

As regards this clone: A far larger clone differs by one base, so this is likely a read error. The genes are TRBV25-1 and TRBJ1-3, with D uncertain. The ends were cut back, 5 bases at V and 4 bases at J, with 6 bases in the middle. Germline lookup yields CDR1 MGHDK and CDR2 SYGVNS. The CDR3 covers 12 residues. The CDR3: CASSTSGNTIYF. CDR3 DNA: TGTGCCAGCAGTACCTCGGGAAACACCATATATTTT.

Notes on this clone: This sequence is one base from a far larger clone and is likely a read error. Other DNA sequences in the sample encode the same CDR3. In nucleotides, the CDR3 is TGTGCCAGCAGTCTAGCGGGAGATCACACAGATACGCAGTATTTT. Protein product: CASSLAGDHTDTQYF. The chain carries TRBV27 and TRBJ2-3; 10 bases map to TRBD2. The length of the CDR3 is 15 residues. The V gene's germline CDR1 is MNHEY and CDR2 SMNVEV (reference sequence). With 5 bases clipped from V and 2 bases from J, the junction kept 4 bases outside the gene matches.

The genes are TRBV5-1 and TRBJ2-7; D perhaps matches TRBD1 (7 bases). The CDR3 runs to 14 residues. Looked up from germline, CDR1 is SGHRS and CDR2 is YFSETQ. V was shortened by 5 bases and J by 1 base, with 13 bases between the two germline ends. Here the CDR3 DNA reads TGCGCCAGCAGGCGGGACAGCAATTCCTACGAGCAGTACTTC. Protein sequence: CASRRDSNSYEQYF.

In this sample, this clone turned up once. This rearrangement joins TRBV30 to TRBJ1-5; weak D call: TRBD1 (6 bases). V lost 7 bases and J 7 bases, leaving 20 bases between the germline ends. CDR1 and CDR2 (germline): GTSNPN, SVGIG (reference sequence). CDR3 length: 14 residues. CDR3 nucleotides: TGTGCCTTCAACCCGACAGGAGCGGGCCAGCCCCAGCATTTT. Its translation: CAFNPTGAGQPQHF.

In its sample, this clone was seen many times. Other DNA sequences in this sample translate to the same CDR3. J is TRBJ2-2 and V is TRBV10-1; D call uncertain. This CDR3 has 14 amino acids. Trimming removed 4 bases from V and 1 base from J, with 7 bases in between. Germline values: CDR1 WNHNN, CDR2 SYGVQD (reference sequence). The CDR3 DNA is TGCGCCAGCAGTGTCGGCGGGAACACCGGGGAGCTGTTTTTT. Translating it yields CASSVGGNTGELFF.

The chain recombines TRBV11-2 with TRBJ2-7, with TRBD1 matching 11 bases. The CDR3 length is 14 residues. Germline-derived CDR1 and CDR2 are SGHAT and FQNNGV. Losses at the gene ends were 5 bases for V and 3 bases for J; bases not matched to a gene: 3. CDR3 protein: CASSAGTGGYEQYF. The CDR3, as DNA: TGTGCCAGCAGCGCCGGGACAGGGGGCTACGAGCAGTACTTC. The variable domain in full, completed from reference TRBV11-2 and TRBJ2-7, reads EAGVAQSPRYKIIEKRQSVAFWCNPISGHATLYWYQQILGQGPKLLIQFQNNGVVDDSQLPKDRFSAERLKGVDSTLKIQPAKLEDSAVYLCASSAGTGGYEQYFGPGTRLTVT.

This chain uses TRBV5-1 with TRBJ2-5; TRBD2 aligns across 8 bases. The CDR3 is made up of 17 amino acids. The germline V gene has CDR1 SGHRS and CDR2 YFSETQ. The V and J ends lost 2 bases and 4 bases, in that order; junction bases with no gene match: 13. Here the CDR3 reads CASSFSLAGGRGETQYF. The DNA for the CDR3 is TGCGCCAGCAGCTTTAGCCTAGCGGGTGGGCGAGGAGAGACCCAGTACTTC. Looking up the rest from reference TRBV5-1 and TRBJ2-5 gives the full variable domain: KAGVTQTPRYLIKTRGQQVTLSCSPISGHRSVSWYQQTPGQGLQFLFEYFSETQRNKGNFPGRFSGRQFSNSRSEMNVSTLELGDSALYLCASSFSLAGGRGETQYFGPGTRLLVL.